The 10 T cell receptor beta chains listed next were all sequenced from one sample in a study of regulatory T cells in long-lasting Graves disease. Libraries of TCR beta came from iRepertoire HTBI primers plus Arm-PCR of CDR3 regions. One entry per CDR3 protein results from TCRdb running MiXCR on the multiplex PCR reads. The table has hundreds of thousands of distinct CDR3 sequences, approximately 15% seen once; the top ten hold around 19%. Time point here: newly diagnosed GD, antithyroid drugs for less than 3 months. The TCR library was made from RNA extracted from PBMCs. The same sample was also used in a study of T cells in Graves' hyperthyroidism and ophthalmopathy.

The sample consisted of peripheral blood mononuclear cells (PBMCs), taken at new diagnosis, from a patient treated with antithyroid drugs. The origin of the receptors is a woman in her 30s with Graves disease.

This clonotype occurred many times. The chain has TRBV28 and TRBJ2-1; D may match TRBD1 or TRBD2 (5 bases each). CDR3 length equals 11 residues. V was shortened by 7 bases and J by 10 bases, with 11 bases between the two germline ends. The V gene's germline CDR1 is MDHEN and CDR2 SYDVKM. CDR3 coding DNA: TGTGCCAGCACCATCGGGGCAGAGCAGTTCTTC. This sequence encodes CASTIGAEQFF.

This chain connects TRBV20-1 to TRBJ1-1; D gene unclear. CDR1 is DFQATT and CDR2 is SNEGSKA in the germline V gene (reference sequence). This CDR3 is built from 11 residues. V gave up 7 bases and J gave up 6 bases, with 12 bases separating them. The CDR3 nucleotides read TGCAGTGTGAGAGAATACGCTGAAGCTTTCTTT. The encoded protein is CSVREYAEAFF.

In this sample, this clonotype turned up once. One base away lies a much larger clone, so this may be a sequencing read error. The chain carries TRBV6-2 or TRBV6-3 and TRBJ2-7; D tentatively reads TRBD1 or TRBD2 (5 bases each). Per germline, CDR1 MNHEY and CDR2 SVGEGT. Trimming stripped 8 bases from V and 5 bases from J, with 16 bases between. The CDR3 has 13 residues. CDR3 nucleotide sequence: TGTGCCAGCGGGGCCCGGGGTCCGGACGAGCAGTACTTC. This translates into CASGARGPDEQYF.

This clonotype has ten or more counts. The chain links TRBV28 to TRBJ1-6; tentatively, D is TRBD1 (5 bases). The CDR3 runs to 16 residues. The V end lost 7 bases, the J end lost 4 bases, and 17 bases lay between the germline ends. The germline CDR1 and CDR2 sequences are MDHEN and SYDVKM. DNA of the CDR3: TGTGCCAGCACCCCTCGCGGGACCGCTTATAATTCACCCCTCCACTTT. Its translation is CASTPRGTAYNSPLHF.

The chain recombines TRBV6-2 or TRBV6-3 with TRBJ2-7; 9 nucleotides align to TRBD2. The CDR3 spans 16 residues. CDR1 is MNHEY and CDR2 is SVGEGT in the germline V gene. V shed 2 bases, J shed 2 bases, and the junction held 7 bases outside the gene matches. CDR3 amino acids: CASSYNRIAGAYEQYF. CDR3 DNA: TGTGCCAGCAGTTACAATAGGATAGCGGGGGCCTACGAGCAGTACTTC.

The sample holds many counts of this clonotype. V is TRBV28 and J is TRBJ1-5; D not certain. The length of the CDR3 is 11 residues. Trimming removed 2 bases from V and 7 bases from J, with 3 bases in between. CDR1 is MDHEN and CDR2 is SYDVKM in the germline V gene. The CDR3 loop reads CASSLLQPQHF. CDR3 bases: TGTGCCAGCAGTTTACTCCAGCCCCAGCATTTT. The full variable domain, completed using reference TRBV28 and TRBJ1-5, is DVKVTQSSRYLVKRTGEKVFLECVQDMDHENMFWYRQDPGLGLRLIYFSYDVKMKEKGDIPEGYSVSREKKERFSLILESASTNQTSMYLCASSLLQPQHFGDGTRLSIL.

The V call is TRBV7-9, the J call TRBJ1-4; no definite D call. The CDR3 has 14 residues. CDR1 is SEHNR and CDR2 is FQNEAQ in the germline V gene (reference sequence). V was clipped by 4 bases and J by 5 bases, with 11 bases between them. The chain's CDR3 is CASSSRTANEKLFF. The CDR3 DNA follows: TGTGCCAGCAGCTCACGTACAGCAAATGAAAAACTGTTTTTT.

This clonotype was picked up many times. V usage is TRBV6-1 and J usage is TRBJ1-1; weak D call: TRBD1 (6 bases). Germline values: CDR1 MNHNS, CDR2 SASEGT. The CDR3 runs to 15 residues. V lost 11 bases, J lost 1 base, and 20 bases lay in between. CDR3 sequence reads: CAVHRRQGRNTEAFF. CDR3 DNA: TGTGCCGTTCATCGCCGCCAGGGGAGGAACACTGAAGCTTTCTTT.

The chain joins TRBV6-1 to TRBJ2-5, with 16 bases aligning to TRBD2. The CDR3 loop spans 16 amino acids. Germline CDR1 reads MNHNS; CDR2 reads SASEGT. V trimming: 6 bases; J trimming: 5 bases; junction bases outside the gene matches: 6. The chain's CDR3 is CASSGTSGRAIETQYF. The CDR3 DNA reads TGTGCCAGCAGCGGGACTAGCGGGAGGGCCATTGAGACCCAGTACTTC.

This clonotype was recorded at least ten times. V and J are TRBV12-3 or TRBV12-4 and TRBJ1-5; D is ambiguous. V was shortened by 6 bases and J by 7 bases, with 16 bases between the two germline ends. The CDR3 spans 14 residues. CDR3: CASSRTQTGQPQHF. For the CDR3, the DNA is TGTGCCAGCAGCCGAACTCAAACTGGACAGCCCCAGCATTTT.